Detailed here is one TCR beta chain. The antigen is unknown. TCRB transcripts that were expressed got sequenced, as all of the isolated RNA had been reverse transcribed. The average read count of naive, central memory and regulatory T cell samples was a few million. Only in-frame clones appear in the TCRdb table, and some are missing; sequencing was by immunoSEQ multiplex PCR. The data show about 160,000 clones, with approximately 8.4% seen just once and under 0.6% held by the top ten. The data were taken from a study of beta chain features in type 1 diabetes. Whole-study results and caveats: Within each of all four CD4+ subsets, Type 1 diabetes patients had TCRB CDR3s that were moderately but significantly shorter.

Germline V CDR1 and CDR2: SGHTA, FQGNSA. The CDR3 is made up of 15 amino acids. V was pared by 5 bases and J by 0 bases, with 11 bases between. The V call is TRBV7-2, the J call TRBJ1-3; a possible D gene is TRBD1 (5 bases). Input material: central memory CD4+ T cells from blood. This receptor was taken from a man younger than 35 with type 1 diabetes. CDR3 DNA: TGTGCCAGCAGCAGCAGGGTCTACTCTGGAAACACCATATATTTT. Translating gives CASSSRVYSGNTIYF.